The following is a T cell receptor (beta chain) sequence with its context. Antigen: not known. The sample is drawn from a study of cytomegalovirus exposure and HLA in healthy donors. Study-level points and caveats: Later analysis found that TCR beta chains associated with HLA were more clonally expanded than other, equally common chains.

The PCR contained 60 Vbeta and 13 Jbeta primers. TCRdb's table, derived via immunoSEQ multiplex PCR, lists solely in-frame clones and lacks some. In the table there are over 20,000 clones, around 70% of which are singletons. This CDR3 has 15 residues. V was pared by 9 bases and J by 0 bases, with 7 bases of the junction left unmatched. The germline CDR1 and CDR2 sequences are MNHNY and SVGAGI (reference sequence). Material for sequencing was PBMCs. The chain is built from TRBV6-6 and TRBJ2-4; 8 positions agree with TRBD1. The source is a woman in her forties or fifties in good health and CMV-seronegative. The CDR3 loop reads CARRLTGEAKNIQYF. CDR3 bases: TGTGCCAGACGATTGACAGGGGAAGCCAAAAACATTCAGTACTTC.